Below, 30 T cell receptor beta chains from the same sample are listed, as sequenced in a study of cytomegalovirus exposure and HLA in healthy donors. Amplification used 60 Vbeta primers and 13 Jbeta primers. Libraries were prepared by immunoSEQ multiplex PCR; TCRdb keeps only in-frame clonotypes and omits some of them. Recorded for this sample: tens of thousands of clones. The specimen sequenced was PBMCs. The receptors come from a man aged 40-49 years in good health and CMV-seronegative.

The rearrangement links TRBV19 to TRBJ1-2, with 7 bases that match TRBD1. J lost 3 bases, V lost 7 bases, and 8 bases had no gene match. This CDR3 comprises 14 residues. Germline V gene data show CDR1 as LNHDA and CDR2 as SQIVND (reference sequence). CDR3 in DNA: TGTGCCAGTAACCGAGGGGGCTCCGACTATGGCTACACCTTC. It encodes CASNRGGSDYGYTF.

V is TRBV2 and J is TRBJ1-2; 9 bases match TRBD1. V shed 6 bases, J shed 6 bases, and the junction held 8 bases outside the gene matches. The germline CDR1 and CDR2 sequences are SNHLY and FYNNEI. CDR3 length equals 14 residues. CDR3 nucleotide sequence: TGTGCCAGCAGCGGGGACAGGGCCCCTCATGGCTACACCTTC. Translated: CASSGDRAPHGYTF.

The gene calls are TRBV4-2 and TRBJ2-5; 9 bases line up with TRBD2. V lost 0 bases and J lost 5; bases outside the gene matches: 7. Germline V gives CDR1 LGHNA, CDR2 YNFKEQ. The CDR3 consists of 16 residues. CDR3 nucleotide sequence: TGTGCCAGCAGCCAAGATCGGGCGGGGGGGCACGAGACCCAGTACTTC. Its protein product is CASSQDRAGGHETQYF.

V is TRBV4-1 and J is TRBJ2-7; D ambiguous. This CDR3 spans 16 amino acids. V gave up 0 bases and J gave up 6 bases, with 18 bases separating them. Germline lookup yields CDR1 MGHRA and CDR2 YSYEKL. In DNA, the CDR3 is TGCGCCAGCAGCCAAGAAGAGGAGCGTATACCTGGCGAGCAGTACTTC. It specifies CASSQEEERIPGEQYF.

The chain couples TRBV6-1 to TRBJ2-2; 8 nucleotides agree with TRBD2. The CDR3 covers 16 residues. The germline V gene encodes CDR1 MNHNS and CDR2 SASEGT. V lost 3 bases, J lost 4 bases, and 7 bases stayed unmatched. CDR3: CASSDRPSGLTGELFF. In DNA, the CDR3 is TGTGCCAGCAGTGATCGGCCTAGCGGGCTCACCGGGGAGCTGTTTTTT.

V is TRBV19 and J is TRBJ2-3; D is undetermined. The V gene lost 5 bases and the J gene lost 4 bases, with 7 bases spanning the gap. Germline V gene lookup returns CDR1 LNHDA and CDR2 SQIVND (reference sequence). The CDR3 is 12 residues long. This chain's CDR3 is CASSPLSDTQYF. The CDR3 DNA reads TGTGCCAGTAGTCCCCTATCAGATACGCAGTATTTT. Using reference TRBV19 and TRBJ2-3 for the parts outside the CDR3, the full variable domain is DGGITQSPKYLFRKEGQNVTLSCEQNLNHDAMYWYRQDPGQGLRLIYYSQIVNDFQKGDIAEGYSVSREKKESFPLTVTSAQKNPTAFYLCASSPLSDTQYFGPGTRLTVL.

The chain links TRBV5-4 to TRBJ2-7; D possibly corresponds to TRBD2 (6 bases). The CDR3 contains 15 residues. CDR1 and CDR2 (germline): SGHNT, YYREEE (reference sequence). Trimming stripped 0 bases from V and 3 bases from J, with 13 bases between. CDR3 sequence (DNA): TGTGCCAGCAGCTTGGATGGCGGGGTGGACTACGAGCAGTACTTC. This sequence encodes CASSLDGGVDYEQYF.

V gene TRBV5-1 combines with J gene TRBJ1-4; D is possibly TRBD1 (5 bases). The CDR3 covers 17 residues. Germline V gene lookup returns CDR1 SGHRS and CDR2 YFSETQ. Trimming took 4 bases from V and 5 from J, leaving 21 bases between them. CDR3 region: CASSPTLSRGLNEKLFF. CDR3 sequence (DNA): TGCGCCAGCAGCCCCACTTTGTCCCGGGGGTTGAATGAAAAACTGTTTTTT. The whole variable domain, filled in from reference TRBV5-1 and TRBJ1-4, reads KAGVTQTPRYLIKTRGQQVTLSCSPISGHRSVSWYQQTPGQGLQFLFEYFSETQRNKGNFPGRFSGRQFSNSRSEMNVSTLELGDSALYLCASSPTLSRGLNEKLFFGSGTQLSVL.

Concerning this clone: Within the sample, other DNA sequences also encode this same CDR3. CDR3 coding DNA: TGCGCCAGCAGCTTGGAAGGGGCAACTAATGAAAAACTGTTTTTT. Its protein is CASSLEGATNEKLFF. The rearrangement joins TRBV5-1 to TRBJ1-4; perhaps TRBD1 as D (5 bases). The ends were cut back, 0 bases at V and 0 bases at J, with 6 bases in the middle. Germline CDR1 and CDR2: SGHRS and YFSETQ. This CDR3 comprises 15 residues.

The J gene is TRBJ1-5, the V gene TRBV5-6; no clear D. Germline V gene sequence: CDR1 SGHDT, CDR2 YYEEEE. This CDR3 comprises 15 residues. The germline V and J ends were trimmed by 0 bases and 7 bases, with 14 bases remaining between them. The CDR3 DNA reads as TGTGCCAGCAGCTTGGGATCGGGGTTGGGGCAGCCCCAGCATTTT. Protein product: CASSLGSGLGQPQHF.

The CDR3 spells CSVRDDGQGAYQPQHF. CDR3 in DNA: TGCAGCGTCAGAGACGACGGACAGGGGGCATATCAGCCCCAGCATTTT. This chain connects TRBV29-1 to TRBJ1-5; 11 positions agree with TRBD1. Losses at the gene ends were 6 bases for V and 5 bases for J; bases not matched to a gene: 12. Per germline, CDR1 SQVTM and CDR2 ANQGSEA. The CDR3 sequence is 16 residues long.

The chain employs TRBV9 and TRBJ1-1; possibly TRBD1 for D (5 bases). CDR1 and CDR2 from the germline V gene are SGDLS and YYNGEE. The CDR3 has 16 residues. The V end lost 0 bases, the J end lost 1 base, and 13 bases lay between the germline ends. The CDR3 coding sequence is TGTGCCAGCAGCGTAGACGGTCGGGGGTCGAACACTGAAGCTTTCTTT. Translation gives CASSVDGRGSNTEAFF.

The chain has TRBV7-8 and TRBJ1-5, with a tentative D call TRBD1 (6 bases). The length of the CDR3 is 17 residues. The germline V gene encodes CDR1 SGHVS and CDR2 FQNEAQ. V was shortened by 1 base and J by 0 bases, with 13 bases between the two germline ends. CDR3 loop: CASSLDGAGASNQPQHF. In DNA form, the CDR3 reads TGTGCCAGCAGCTTAGACGGCGCGGGGGCTAGCAATCAGCCCCAGCATTTT. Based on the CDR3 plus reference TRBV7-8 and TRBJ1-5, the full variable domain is GAGVSQSPRYKVAKRGQDVALRCDPISGHVSLFWYQQALGQGPEFLTYFQNEAQLDKSGLPSDRFFAERPEGSVSTLKIQRTQQEDSAVYLCASSLDGAGASNQPQHFGDGTRLSIL.

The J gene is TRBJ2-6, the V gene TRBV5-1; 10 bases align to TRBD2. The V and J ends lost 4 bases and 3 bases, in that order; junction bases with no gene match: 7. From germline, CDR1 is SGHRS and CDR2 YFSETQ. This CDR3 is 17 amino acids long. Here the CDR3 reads CASSPSGGAGGANVLTF. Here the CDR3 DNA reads TGCGCCAGCAGCCCCAGCGGGGGGGCTGGTGGGGCCAACGTCCTGACTTTC. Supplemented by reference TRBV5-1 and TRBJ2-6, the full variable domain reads KAGVTQTPRYLIKTRGQQVTLSCSPISGHRSVSWYQQTPGQGLQFLFEYFSETQRNKGNFPGRFSGRQFSNSRSEMNVSTLELGDSALYLCASSPSGGAGGANVLTFGAGSRLTVL.

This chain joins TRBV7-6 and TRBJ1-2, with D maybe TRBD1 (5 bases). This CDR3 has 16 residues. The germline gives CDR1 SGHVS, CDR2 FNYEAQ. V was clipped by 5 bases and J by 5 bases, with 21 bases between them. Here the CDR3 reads CASSPPSSDSGYGYTF. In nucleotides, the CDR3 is TGTGCCAGCAGCCCACCTAGTTCCGACAGTGGGTATGGCTACACCTTC.

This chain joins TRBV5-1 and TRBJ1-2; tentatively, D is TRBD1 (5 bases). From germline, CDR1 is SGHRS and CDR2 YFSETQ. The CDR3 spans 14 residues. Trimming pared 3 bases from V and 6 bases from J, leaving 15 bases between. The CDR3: CASSSQGISDGYTF. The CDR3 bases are TGCGCCAGCAGCTCCCAGGGTATATCGGATGGCTACACCTTC.

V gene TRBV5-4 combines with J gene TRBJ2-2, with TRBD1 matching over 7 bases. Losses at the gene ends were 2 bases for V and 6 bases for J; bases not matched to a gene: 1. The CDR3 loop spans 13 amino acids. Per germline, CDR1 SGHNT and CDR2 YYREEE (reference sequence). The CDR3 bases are TGTGCCAGCAGCTTACAGGGGTCCGGGGAGCTGTTTTTT. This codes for CASSLQGSGELFF.

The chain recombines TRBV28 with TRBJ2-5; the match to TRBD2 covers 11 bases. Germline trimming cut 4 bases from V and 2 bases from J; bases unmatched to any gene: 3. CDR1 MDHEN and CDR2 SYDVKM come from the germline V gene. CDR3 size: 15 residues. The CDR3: CASSSLAGGQETQYF. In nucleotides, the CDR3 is TGTGCCAGCAGTTCCCTAGCGGGGGGTCAAGAGACCCAGTACTTC.

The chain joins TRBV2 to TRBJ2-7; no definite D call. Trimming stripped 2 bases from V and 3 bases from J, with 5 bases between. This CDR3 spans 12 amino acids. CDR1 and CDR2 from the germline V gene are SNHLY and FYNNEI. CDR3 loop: CASSEQNYEQYF. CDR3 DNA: TGTGCCAGCAGTGAACAGAACTACGAGCAGTACTTC.

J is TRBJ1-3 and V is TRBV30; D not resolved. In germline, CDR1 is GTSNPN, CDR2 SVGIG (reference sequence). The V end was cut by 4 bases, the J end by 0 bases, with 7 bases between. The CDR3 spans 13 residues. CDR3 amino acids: CAWNSNSGNTIYF. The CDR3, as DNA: TGTGCCTGGAACTCAAACTCTGGAAACACCATATATTTT.

DNA for the CDR3: TGCGCCAGCAGCCCAACCTCGGGTAGTCCAACGGGGGGCACTGAAGCTTTCTTT. Protein: CASSPTSGSPTGGTEAFF. The rearrangement uses TRBV5-1 and TRBJ1-1, with D perhaps TRBD1 (5 bases). The CDR3 is made up of 18 amino acids. Trimming stripped 4 bases from V and 4 bases from J, with 26 bases between. Germline V gives CDR1 SGHRS, CDR2 YFSETQ.

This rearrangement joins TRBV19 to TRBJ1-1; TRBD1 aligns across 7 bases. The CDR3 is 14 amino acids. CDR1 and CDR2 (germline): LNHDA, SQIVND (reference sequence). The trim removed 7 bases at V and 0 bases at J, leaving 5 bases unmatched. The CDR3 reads CASTEGAVNTEAFF. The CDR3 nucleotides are TGTGCCAGTACGGAGGGGGCCGTGAACACTGAAGCTTTCTTT.

The CDR3 DNA follows: TGTGCCAGCTCACCAGGGACAGGTAATCAGCCCCAGCATTTT. Translated, it gives CASSPGTGNQPQHF. The chain links TRBV18 to TRBJ1-5; TRBD1 matches at 8 bases. Germline V gene lookup returns CDR1 KGHSH and CDR2 LQKENI. CDR3 size: 14 residues. V was pared by 2 bases and J by 4 bases, with 1 base of the junction left unmatched.

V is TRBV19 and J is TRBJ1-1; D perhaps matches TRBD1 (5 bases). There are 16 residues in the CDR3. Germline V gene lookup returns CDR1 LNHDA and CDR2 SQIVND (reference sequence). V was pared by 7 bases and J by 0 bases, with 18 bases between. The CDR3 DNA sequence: TGTGCCAGTACCGATGCGGACAATGACATGAACACTGAAGCTTTCTTT. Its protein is CASTDADNDMNTEAFF.

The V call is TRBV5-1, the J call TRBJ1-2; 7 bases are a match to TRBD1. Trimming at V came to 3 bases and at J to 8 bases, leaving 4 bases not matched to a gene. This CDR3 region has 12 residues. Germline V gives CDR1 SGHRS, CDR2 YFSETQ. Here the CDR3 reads CASSSTGVGYTF. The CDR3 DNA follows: TGCGCCAGCAGCTCCACAGGGGTGGGCTACACCTTC. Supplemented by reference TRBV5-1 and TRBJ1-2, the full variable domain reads KAGVTQTPRYLIKTRGQQVTLSCSPISGHRSVSWYQQTPGQGLQFLFEYFSETQRNKGNFPGRFSGRQFSNSRSEMNVSTLELGDSALYLCASSSTGVGYTFGSGTRLTVV.

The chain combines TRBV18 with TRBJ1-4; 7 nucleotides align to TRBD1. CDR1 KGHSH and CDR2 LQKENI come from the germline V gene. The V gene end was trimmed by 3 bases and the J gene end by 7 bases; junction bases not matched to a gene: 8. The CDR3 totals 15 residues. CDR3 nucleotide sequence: TGTGCCAGCTCACCTACGACAGGGTGGGGTGAAAAACTGTTTTTT. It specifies CASSPTTGWGEKLFF.

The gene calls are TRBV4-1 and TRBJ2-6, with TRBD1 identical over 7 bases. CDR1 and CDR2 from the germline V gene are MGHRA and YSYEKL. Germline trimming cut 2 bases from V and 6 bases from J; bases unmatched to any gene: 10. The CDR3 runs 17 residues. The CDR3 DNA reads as TGCGCCAGCAGCCAAATGGGACAGAGCCAAGTGGCCAACGTCCTGACTTTC. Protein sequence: CASSQMGQSQVANVLTF.

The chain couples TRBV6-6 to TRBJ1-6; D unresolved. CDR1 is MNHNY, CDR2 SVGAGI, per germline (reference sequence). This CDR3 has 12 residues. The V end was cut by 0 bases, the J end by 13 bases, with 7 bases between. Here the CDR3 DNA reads TGTGCCAGCAGTTACTCGAACGCGCCCCTCCACTTT. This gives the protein CASSYSNAPLHF.

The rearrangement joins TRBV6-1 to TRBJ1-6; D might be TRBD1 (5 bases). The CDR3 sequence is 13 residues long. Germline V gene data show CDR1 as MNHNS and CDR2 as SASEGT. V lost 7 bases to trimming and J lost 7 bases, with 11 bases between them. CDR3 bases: TGTGCCAGCAAAAAGGAGGGGAATTCACCCCTCCACTTT. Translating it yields CASKKEGNSPLHF.

CDR3 coding DNA: TGTGCCAGCAGCTTAGGTGGGACAGTGAACACTGAAGCTTTCTTT. The encoded protein is CASSLGGTVNTEAFF. The chain recombines TRBV7-9 with TRBJ1-1, with TRBD1 identical over 7 bases. Germline CDR1 reads SEHNR; CDR2 reads FQNEAQ (reference sequence). After removal of 1 base from V and 0 bases from J, the junction contained 2 bases not matched to a gene. The CDR3 totals 15 residues.